These 8 T cell receptor beta chains were sequenced from one sample in a study of blood T cell repertoires in COVID-19. Produced via immunoSEQ multiplex PCR; TCRdb's table is partial and in-frame only. The sample shows some 50,000 clones, around 87% of them seen only once. Sequencing was done on a sample of peripheral blood. All receptors come from a man aged 50 to 59 with active COVID-19.

V usage is TRBV19 and J usage is TRBJ1-1, with 8 nucleotides matching TRBD1. The CDR3 spans 18 residues. Losses at the gene ends were 5 bases for V and 3 bases for J; bases not matched to a gene: 17. CDR1 and CDR2 from the germline V gene are LNHDA and SQIVND (reference sequence). CDR3 coding DNA: TGTGCCAGTAGTCCGAACGGCAGGGGGCGCGGGATGGACACTGAAGCTTTCTTT. It encodes CASSPNGRGRGMDTEAFF.

This clone was seen a handful of times. A read error is possible here, since a much larger clone lies one base away. The chain joins TRBV7-3 to TRBJ1-2, with 12 bases lining up with TRBD1. The J segment lost 4 bases and the V segment lost 5 bases, leaving 5 bases of the junction unmatched. Germline CDR1 is SGHTA and CDR2 is FQGTGA. CDR3 length: 15 residues. The CDR3 nucleotides read TGTGCCAGCAGCCCCGGGACAGGGGGCGGCTATGGCTACACCTTC. It translates to CASSPGTGGGYGYTF.

This chain joins TRBV29-1 and TRBJ2-5; 9 positions match TRBD1. Germline values: CDR1 SQVTM, CDR2 ANQGSEA. The V and J ends lost 3 bases and 6 bases, in that order; junction bases with no gene match: 8. CDR3 length: 14 residues. CDR3 protein: CSVDLRQGGKTQYF. CDR3 nucleotide sequence: TGCAGCGTTGATCTCCGACAGGGGGGAAAGACCCAGTACTTC.

The rearrangement joins TRBV19 to TRBJ1-5, with TRBD1 matching over 7 bases. There are 14 residues in the CDR3. The V and J ends lost 7 bases and 3 bases, in that order; junction bases with no gene match: 6. Germline V gene sequence: CDR1 LNHDA, CDR2 SQIVND (reference sequence). The CDR3 loop reads CASTQGQANQPQHF. CDR3 nucleotide sequence: TGTGCCAGTACTCAAGGACAGGCCAATCAGCCCCAGCATTTT.

This clone has just a few counts. The chain joins TRBV7-9 to TRBJ1-6; D possibly corresponds to TRBD1 (5 bases). Looked up from germline, CDR1 is SEHNR and CDR2 is FQNEAQ (reference sequence). The CDR3 totals 16 residues. V lost 5 bases to trimming and J lost 9 bases, with 20 bases between them. The CDR3: CASSHSQGGSSSPLHF. The CDR3 DNA follows: TGTGCCAGCAGCCACTCTCAGGGCGGCAGCTCTTCACCCCTCCACTTT.

This chain links TRBV28 with TRBJ2-5; tentatively, D is TRBD1 (5 bases). With 5 bases removed from V and 5 bases from J, the gap between germline ends came to 9 bases. From germline, CDR1 is MDHEN and CDR2 SYDVKM. The CDR3 is made up of 12 amino acids. The CDR3 DNA is TGTGCCAGCAGTAAGGGGCTCGAGACCCAGTACTTC. Translation gives CASSKGLETQYF.

The rearrangement uses TRBV4-1 and TRBJ2-1, with D possibly TRBD1 on 6 matching bases. Trimming removed 4 bases at V and 3 bases at J, with 7 bases between. CDR1 MGHRA and CDR2 YSYEKL come from the germline V gene. The CDR3 sequence is 13 residues long. The DNA for the CDR3 is TGCGCCAGCAGCCTACAGGGCTACAATGAGCAGTTCTTC. Protein: CASSLQGYNEQFF.

V is TRBV28 and J is TRBJ2-7; 10 positions match TRBD2. Germline V lookup: CDR1 MDHEN, CDR2 SYDVKM. Trimming at V came to 8 bases and at J to 4 bases, leaving 5 bases not matched to a gene. This CDR3 is 13 amino acids long. The CDR3 is CASRASGGYEQYF. The CDR3 region has the DNA TGTGCCAGCCGAGCTAGCGGGGGTTACGAGCAGTACTTC.